These 4 T cell receptor beta chains came from one sample sequenced in a study of beta chain features in type 1 diabetes. Overall study findings and caveats: Shorter TCRB CDR3s, moderately but significantly so, were found in Type 1 diabetes patients in all four CD4+ subsets.

These receptors' antigens are unknown. Of the isolated RNA, all was reverse transcribed, and so the sequenced material was expressed TCRB transcripts. The method was immunoSEQ multiplex PCR; TCRdb's version includes in-frame clones alone and lacks a portion of them. The sample yields around 710,000 clones, around 11% seen once. What was sequenced was naive CD4+ T cells from blood. The receptor set was obtained from a man between 25 and 39 years old with type 1 diabetes.

This sequence joins TRBV7-9 and TRBJ2-1; 8 bases align to TRBD1. Germline V gene lookup returns CDR1 SEHNR and CDR2 FQNEAQ (reference sequence). With 0 bases clipped from V and 7 bases from J, the junction kept 11 bases outside the gene matches. CDR3 size: 17 residues. CDR3 bases: TGTGCCAGCAGCTTAGCTCGAAACCAGGGGGCGCGGAATGAGCAGTTCTTC. This translates into CASSLARNQGARNEQFF.

The chain links TRBV5-1 to TRBJ2-1; 7 bases are shared with TRBD2. CDR3 length equals 15 residues. V shed 3 bases, J shed 3 bases, and the junction held 6 bases outside the gene matches. Germline V gene data show CDR1 as SGHRS and CDR2 as YFSETQ. CDR3 sequence (DNA): TGCGCCAGCAGCTGGAGCGGGGAGGACTACAATGAGCAGTTCTTC. Translation gives CASSWSGEDYNEQFF.

This clone was found a few times. The genes are TRBV29-1 and TRBJ2-3; 7 bases line up with TRBD2. The CDR3 spans 12 residues. The J segment lost 4 bases and the V segment lost 3 bases, leaving 1 base of the junction unmatched. Looked up from germline, CDR1 is SQVTM and CDR2 is ANQGSEA. The CDR3: CSVDGGSDTQYF. DNA for the CDR3: TGCAGCGTTGACGGGGGGTCAGATACGCAGTATTTT.

The chain is built from TRBV9 and TRBJ2-3, with TRBD2 matching over 8 bases. With V trimmed by 6 bases and J by 2 bases, 5 bases remained unmatched. There are 14 residues in the CDR3. CDR1 SGDLS and CDR2 YYNGEE come from the germline V gene. In DNA, the CDR3 is TGTGCCAGCACCGGCGGGGGGTCCACAGATACGCAGTATTTT. Translated: CASTGGGSTDTQYF.